This entry lists 14 T cell receptor beta chains sequenced from one sample in a study of blood T cell repertoires in COVID-19. Profiling relied on immunoSEQ multiplex PCR, and the TCRdb table lists in-frame clones only, not all of them. Found here are over 110,000 clones, 84% of them singletons; the top ten hold around 3.9%. Sequenced input: PBMCs or T cells enriched from blood (not recorded which). Receptors were obtained from a man aged 45-65 years in a cohort exposed to, infected with or recovered from COVID-19 (not recorded which).

The rearrangement joins TRBV7-5 to TRBJ2-2; the D segment call TRBD2 is taken from the table without a DNA check. TRBV7-5 corresponds to a pseudogene. CDR3 length equals 16 residues. CDR3 DNA: TGTGCCAGAAGCCGACGGGAAGGGTCGAACACCGGGGAGCTGTTTTTT. It is translated as CARSRREGSNTGELFF.

This clone was counted between two and nine times. The chain recombines TRBV7-6 with TRBJ2-2, with a possible D match to TRBD1 (6 bases). The V end was cut by 5 bases, the J end by 7 bases, with 17 bases between. CDR1 is SGHVS, CDR2 FNYEAQ, per germline. The CDR3 totals 15 residues. CDR3 bases: TGTGCCAGCAGCCAACTCCGAATAGGGGGCGGGGAGCTGTTTTTT. Its protein is CASSQLRIGGGELFF. Based on the CDR3 plus reference TRBV7-6 and TRBJ2-2, the full variable domain is GAGVSQSPRYKVTKRGQDVALRCDPISGHVSLYWYRQALGQGPEFLTYFNYEAQQDKSGLPNDRFSAERPEGSISTLTIQRTEQRDSAMYRCASSQLRIGGGELFFGEGSRLTVL.

The table lists this clone with a few counts. J is TRBJ2-1 and V is TRBV5-6; 8 bases fit TRBD2. Trimming at V came to 2 bases and at J to 5 bases, leaving 9 bases not matched to a gene. CDR1 and CDR2 from the germline V gene are SGHDT and YYEEEE. The CDR3 loop spans 16 amino acids. The DNA of the CDR3 is TGTGCCAGCAGCTTCGCCCGGGAGGGCCTCGACAATGAGCAGTTCTTC. It translates to CASSFAREGLDNEQFF.

The J gene is TRBJ2-2, the V gene TRBV27; D is perhaps TRBD1 (6 bases). V lost 4 bases and J lost 7, with 25 bases in between. Germline CDR1 MNHEY, CDR2 SMNVEV (reference sequence). This CDR3 spans 18 amino acids. The CDR3 coding sequence is TGTGCCAGCAGTTCGTATCAGCTATGGGGACATCTCGGCGGGGAGCTGTTTTTT. This encodes CASSSYQLWGHLGGELFF.

This clone was observed a handful of times. CDR3 DNA: TGTGCCAGCAGTCCTGGACAGGGGGCCGGGGAGCTGTTTTTT. This codes for CASSPGQGAGELFF. V usage is TRBV25-1 and J usage is TRBJ2-2; 10 positions match TRBD1. V trimming: 5 bases; J trimming: 6 bases; junction bases outside the gene matches: 3. This CDR3 region has 14 residues. Germline loops: CDR1 MGHDK, CDR2 SYGVNS.

The rearrangement uses TRBV30 and TRBJ1-1; 7 bases line up with TRBD1. Germline V lookup: CDR1 GTSNPN, CDR2 SVGIG (reference sequence). The CDR3 is 14 residues long. V gave up 4 bases and J gave up 1 base; unmatched junction bases: 6. The CDR3 bases are TGTGCCTGGACCCGGGACAGTAAGAACACTGAAGCTTTCTTT. Translation: CAWTRDSKNTEAFF.

The chain joins TRBV12-3 or TRBV12-4 to TRBJ1-2; D unclear. V shed 6 bases and J shed 4 bases, with 12 bases lying between them. The length of the CDR3 is 13 residues. DNA of the CDR3: TGTGCCAGCAGCCGGGGTAACGGCTATGGCTACACCTTC. It translates to CASSRGNGYGYTF.

The rearrangement uses TRBV29-1 and TRBJ2-5; tentative D call: TRBD1 (6 bases). The CDR3 consists of 14 residues. Looked up from germline, CDR1 is SQVTM and CDR2 is ANQGSEA. V gave up 7 bases and J gave up 4 bases, with 19 bases separating them. The CDR3: CSAKGTLIGETQYF. In DNA, the CDR3 is TGCAGCGCCAAAGGGACACTGATTGGAGAGACCCAGTACTTC.

V and J are TRBV4-2 and TRBJ2-7; perhaps TRBD1 as D (5 bases). CDR1 is LGHNA and CDR2 is YNFKEQ in the germline V gene. There are 16 residues in the CDR3. Trimming stripped 4 bases from V and 6 bases from J, with 22 bases between. Here the CDR3 DNA reads TGTGCCAGCAGCCCAGTGATTGGACCTCTGGGGCGCGAGCAGTACTTC. Its translation: CASSPVIGPLGREQYF.

The chain joins TRBV9 to TRBJ2-1, with TRBD2 identical over 15 bases. Germline V lookup: CDR1 SGDLS, CDR2 YYNGEE. J lost 6 bases, V lost 0 bases, and 4 bases had no gene match. The CDR3 has 17 residues. The CDR3 sequence: CASSVAPGLAGGNEQFF. In DNA form, the CDR3 reads TGTGCCAGCAGCGTAGCCCCGGGACTAGCGGGAGGCAATGAGCAGTTCTTC.

The gene calls are TRBV9 and TRBJ2-3, with D maybe TRBD2 (5 bases). Germline loops: CDR1 SGDLS, CDR2 YYNGEE. The CDR3 has 16 residues. V was trimmed by 0 bases and J by 4 bases, leaving 15 bases between them. DNA for the CDR3: TGTGCCAGCAGCGTAGAAAGGGAGAGGATCGCAGATACGCAGTATTTT. Translating gives CASSVERERIADTQYF.

The V gene is TRBV7-2, the J gene TRBJ2-3; D might be TRBD2 (6 bases). V was pared by 6 bases and J by 9 bases, with 13 bases between. CDR3 length equals 12 residues. Germline V gene sequence: CDR1 SGHTA, CDR2 FQGNSA. As DNA, the CDR3 is TGTGCCAGCAGACATACGGGACTCACGCAGTATTTT. Its translation: CASRHTGLTQYF. Filled out from reference TRBV7-2 and TRBJ2-3, the complete variable domain reads GAGVSQSPSNKVTEKGKDVELRCDPISGHTALYWYRQSLGQGLEFLIYFQGNSAPDKSGLPSDRFSAERTGGSVSTLTIQRTQQEDSAVYLCASRHTGLTQYFGPGTRLTVL.

The V gene is TRBV5-5, the J gene TRBJ2-6; D call uncertain. Germline CDR1 reads SGHKS; CDR2 reads YYEKEE (reference sequence). V was pared by 1 base and J by 3 bases, with 11 bases between. The CDR3 spans 16 residues. The CDR3 nucleotides are TGTGCCAGCAGCTTGAGCCTAGTTTATGGGGCCAACGTCCTGACTTTC. Translating it yields CASSLSLVYGANVLTF. The whole variable domain, filled in from reference TRBV5-5 and TRBJ2-6, reads DAGVTQSPTHLIKTRGQQVTLRCSPISGHKSVSWYQQVLGQGPQFIFQYYEKEERGRGNFPDRFSARQFPNYSSELNVNALLLGDSALYLCASSLSLVYGANVLTFGAGSRLTVL.

The chain carries TRBV12-5 and TRBJ2-7, with TRBD1 as a possible D gene (5 bases). The CDR3 has 12 amino acids. V dropped 3 bases and J dropped 6 bases, with 9 bases sitting between them. Germline V gene data show CDR1 as LGHNT and CDR2 as FRNRAP. The DNA of the CDR3 is TGTGCTAGTGGTTTTCAGGGTAGCGAGCAGTACTTC. Amino acid sequence: CASGFQGSEQYF.